Listed below are T cell receptor beta chains from one sample, sequenced in a study of blood T cell repertoires in COVID-19. Clones were read by immunoSEQ multiplex PCR, and TCRdb kept only the in-frame ones, dropping some. The data contain some 310,000 clones, around 87% of them singletons. Sequenced: peripheral blood. Receptors were obtained from a man between 50 and 59 years old with active or convalescent COVID-19. The CDR3 runs from the conserved cysteine through the conserved F or W. The D gene is left open where the match is weak. The size field is filled for only some rows; it gives once, few, many or a size class.

>TRBD1|-|TRBJ1-2|TRBV6-6
TGTGCCAGCAGTCCCCATACAGGGGCCGCGCTTGGCTACACCTTC
CASSPHTGAALGYTF
>-|-|TRBJ2-1|TRBV11-2
TGTGCCAGCAGCTTACGTTTATCGGGAGCGGATAAGGGCAATGAGCAGTTCTTC
CASSLRLSGADKGNEQFF
>TRBD1|-|TRBJ1-4|TRBV18
TGTGCCAGCTCACCACGATTCGGACAGGGGGAAGAAAAACTGTTTTTT
CASSPRFGQGEEKLFF
>-|-|TRBJ1-5|TRBV7-2
TGTGCCAGCAGCTTCTATCGGGGTGGTAATAGCAATCAGCCCCAGCATTTT
CASSFYRGGNSNQPQHF
>TRBD1|-|TRBJ2-2|TRBV6-2/TRBV6-3
TGTGCCAGCAGTTACACGGGACAGTTCCGGCCCGGGGAGCTGTTTTTT
CASSYTGQFRPGELFF
>TRBD2|-|TRBJ2-2|TRBV10-2
TGCGCCAGCAGTGCGGGACTAGCGGGAGCCGGGGAGCTGTTTTTT
CASSAGLAGAGELFF
>-|once|TRBJ1-1|TRBV28
TGTGCCAGCTGCCTGAGGGACACTGAAGCTTTCTTT
CASCLRDTEAFF
>TRBD1|-|TRBJ1-1|TRBV30
TGTGCCGGGACAGGGGCAGGTGGGCCCCGGGCTTTCTTT
CAGTGAGGPRAFF
>TRBD1|-|TRBJ1-2|TRBV18
TGTGCCAGCTCACGTATATCGGGACAGCAACTTAACTATGGCTACACCTTC
CASSRISGQQLNYGYTF
>TRBD2|once|TRBJ2-1|TRBV7-2
TGTGCCAGCAGCTTGGGGGGGCTAGCGGGATCCTACAATGAGCAGTTCTTC
CASSLGGLAGSYNEQFF
>-|once|TRBJ2-3|TRBV19
TGTGCCAGTAGCCCTAGCCGGGAGCTCACAGATACGCAGTATTTT
CASSPSRELTDTQYF
>TRBD1|-|TRBJ1-4|TRBV19
TGTGCCACGACCCCCGGGACAGGGACAACTAATGAAAAACTGTTTTTT
CATTPGTGTTNEKLFF
>TRBD1|-|TRBJ1-6|TRBV27
TGTGCCAGCAGTAAAGGGGGCGGGCCCTATAATTCACCCCTCCACTTT
CASSKGGGPYNSPLHF
>TRBD1|-|TRBJ2-2|TRBV5-4
TGTGCCAGCAGCCAACTCCGGGACAGTTCAGCCGGGGAGCTGTTTTTT
CASSQLRDSSAGELFF
>TRBD1|-|TRBJ1-6|TRBV4-3
TGCGCCAGCAGCCACAGGGGGCGGAATTCACCCCTCCACTTT
CASSHRGRNSPLHF
>TRBD1|-|TRBJ1-5|TRBV19
TGTGCCAGTAGTCGGGGTTCCGGGACAGTGTTAAATCAGCCCCAGCATTTT
CASSRGSGTVLNQPQHF
>-|-|TRBJ1-1|TRBV6-1
TGTGCCAGCAGTCCCAGGGACCAAGGGGGCACTGAAGCTTTCTTT
CASSPRDQGGTEAFF
>-|-|TRBJ2-5|TRBV20-1
TGCAGTGCTAGTAGAGGACAACAAGAGACCCAGTACTTC
CSASRGQQETQYF
>TRBD1|-|TRBJ2-1|TRBV6-1
TGTGCCAGCAGTGACGGACAGGATCCCAATGAGCAGTTCTTC
CASSDGQDPNEQFF
>TRBD1|-|TRBJ1-2|TRBV19
TGTGCCAGTAGTACCCCCCCCGGACAGGGGTATGGCTACACCTTC
CASSTPPGQGYGYTF